Listed below are T cell receptor beta chains from one sample, sequenced in a study of cytomegalovirus exposure and HLA in healthy donors. Profiled with immunoSEQ multiplex PCR; TCRdb holds only in-frame clones, not every one. The sample records some 190,000 clones, about four fifths being singletons. The sequenced material came from PBMCs. The receptors were gathered from a man in his forties or fifties in good health and CMV-seronegative. Each CDR3 is given with its conserved first and last residue. The D gene is left open where the match is weak. The size entry is marked missing in some rows and otherwise reads once, few, many or a size class.

size: few; J: TRBJ2-7; V: TRBV7-9; D: TRBD1; length: 19; CDR3: CASSTPTLPGQGSSYEQYF; DNA: TGTGCCAGCAGCACCCCCACCCTCCCGGGACAGGGATCCTCCTACGAGCAGTACTTC
size: .; J: TRBJ2-3; V: TRBV7-2; D: TRBD2; length: 15; CDR3: CASSLWAGGPDTQYF; DNA: TGTGCCAGCAGCCTGTGGGCGGGGGGGCCGGATACGCAGTATTTT
size: .; J: TRBJ2-2; V: TRBV7-2; D: .; length: 12; CDR3: CASSFRTGELFF; DNA: TGTGCCAGCAGCTTCAGAACCGGGGAGCTGTTTTTT
size: .; J: TRBJ2-7; V: TRBV7-6; D: TRBD1; length: 17; CDR3: CASSLAPAGTGAGEQYF; DNA: TGTGCCAGCAGCTTAGCACCTGCCGGGACAGGGGCCGGGGAGCAGTACTTC
size: once; J: TRBJ1-2; V: TRBV2; D: .; length: 13; CDR3: CASSVASFYGYTF; DNA: TGTGCCAGCAGTGTGGCCTCCTTCTATGGCTACACCTTC
size: .; J: TRBJ1-2; V: TRBV18; D: TRBD1; length: 15; CDR3: CASSPSGQGNYGYTF; DNA: TGTGCCAGCTCACCATCAGGACAGGGGAACTATGGCTACACCTTC
size: few; J: TRBJ1-5; V: TRBV28; D: TRBD1; length: 19; CDR3: CASTAPQDRGRRGNQPQHF; DNA: TGTGCCAGCACCGCTCCCCAGGACAGGGGGCGGCGTGGCAATCAGCCCCAGCATTTT
size: few; J: TRBJ1-4; V: TRBV6-1; D: TRBD1; length: 12; CDR3: CASSEAAGQPKF; DNA: TGTGCCAGCAGTGAAGCGGCGGGACAGCCGAAGTTT
size: .; J: TRBJ2-1; V: TRBV14; D: TRBD2; length: 16; CDR3: CASSQDSLAGGTEQFF; DNA: TGTGCCAGCAGCCAAGATTCACTAGCGGGAGGGACTGAGCAGTTCTTC
size: .; J: TRBJ2-1; V: TRBV6-1; D: TRBD1; length: 17; CDR3: CASSERVTGSSYNEQFF; DNA: TGTGCCAGCAGTGAAAGGGTGACAGGGAGCTCCTACAATGAGCAGTTCTTC
size: .; J: TRBJ1-5; V: TRBV30; D: .; length: 13; CDR3: CAWSPQGNQPQHF; DNA: TGTGCCTGGAGTCCTCAGGGTAATCAGCCCCAGCATTTT
size: .; J: TRBJ2-5; V: TRBV6-5; D: TRBD1; length: 13; CDR3: CASSRDSQETQYF; DNA: TGTGCCAGCAGTAGGGACAGCCAAGAGACCCAGTACTTC
size: .; J: TRBJ1-1; V: TRBV7-3; D: .; length: 15; CDR3: CASSLNRVLNTEAFF; DNA: TGTGCCAGCAGCTTAAACCGGGTTCTGAACACTGAAGCTTTCTTT
size: .; J: TRBJ2-3; V: TRBV11-2; D: .; length: 15; CDR3: CASVKSGHRTDTQYF; DNA: TGTGCCAGCGTTAAGTCGGGACACAGAACAGATACGCAGTATTTT
size: .; J: TRBJ1-2; V: TRBV6-5; D: .; length: 13; CDR3: CASRYRVNYGYTF; DNA: TGTGCCAGCAGGTACCGGGTAAACTATGGCTACACCTTC
size: .; J: TRBJ1-5; V: TRBV28; D: .; length: 14; CDR3: CASTGGQKNQPQHF; DNA: TGTGCCAGCACGGGTGGACAGAAGAATCAGCCCCAGCATTTT
size: few; J: TRBJ2-4; V: TRBV6-1; D: .; length: 15; CDR3: CASRFRRGGKNIQYF; DNA: TGTGCCAGCAGATTCCGGAGGGGCGGGAAAAACATTCAGTACTTC
size: .; J: TRBJ1-3; V: TRBV15; D: .; length: 17; CDR3: CATSRGRDGGSGNTIYF; DNA: TGTGCCACCAGCAGGGGTCGAGACGGCGGATCTGGAAACACCATATATTTT
size: .; J: TRBJ2-5; V: TRBV20-1; D: .; length: 11; CDR3: CSARDLETQYF; DNA: TGCAGTGCTAGAGATCTGGAGACCCAGTACTTC
size: .; J: TRBJ2-7; V: TRBV6-5; D: TRBD1; length: 13; CDR3: CASGDRGQYEQYF; DNA: TGTGCCAGCGGGGACAGGGGGCAATACGAGCAGTACTTC
size: .; J: TRBJ2-3; V: TRBV4-3; D: TRBD2; length: 16; CDR3: CASSQDLAGFEDTQYF; DNA: TGCGCCAGCAGCCAAGATCTAGCGGGGTTCGAAGATACGCAGTATTTT
size: .; J: TRBJ2-1; V: TRBV5-4; D: .; length: 12; CDR3: CASSRGYNEQFF; DNA: TGTGCCAGCAGCCGGGGGTACAATGAGCAGTTCTTC
size: .; J: TRBJ1-2; V: TRBV7-8; D: .; length: 17; CDR3: CASSAGSSTSANYGYTF; DNA: TGTGCCAGCAGCGCGGGGAGTTCCACTTCGGCTAACTATGGCTACACCTTC
size: .; J: TRBJ1-5; V: TRBV6-6; D: .; length: 14; CDR3: CASSANREGQPQHF; DNA: TGTGCCAGCAGCGCGAACAGGGAAGGTCAGCCCCAGCATTTT
size: .; J: TRBJ1-3; V: TRBV30; D: .; length: 14; CDR3: CAWGRESSGNTIYF; DNA: TGTGCCTGGGGTCGGGAGAGCTCTGGAAACACCATATATTTT
size: .; J: TRBJ1-1; V: TRBV18; D: .; length: 11; CDR3: CASSLEAEAFF; DNA: TGTGCCAGCTCACTAGAAGCTGAAGCTTTCTTT
size: once; J: TRBJ2-1; V: TRBV7-3; D: .; length: 14; CDR3: CASSLLPGMYEQFF; DNA: TGTGCCAGCAGCTTGCTGCCAGGGATGTATGAGCAGTTCTTC
size: .; J: TRBJ2-7; V: TRBV7-9; D: .; length: 14; CDR3: CASSPRLESYEQYF; DNA: TGTGCCAGCAGCCCGCGACTAGAGTCCTACGAGCAGTACTTC
size: once; J: TRBJ2-1; V: TRBV6-6; D: .; length: 12; CDR3: CASSYSADSYFF; DNA: TGTGCCAGCAGTTACTCGGCGGACTCCTATTTCTTC
size: .; J: TRBJ2-7; V: TRBV21-1; D: .; length: 15; CDR3: CASSTQNSEAYEQYF; DNA: TGTGCCAGCAGCACCCAAAATAGCGAGGCCTACGAGCAGTACTTC
size: .; J: TRBJ2-3; V: TRBV25-1; D: TRBD1; length: 18; CDR3: CASTGTGVSNQPTDTQYF; DNA: TGTGCCAGCACCGGGACAGGAGTTTCAAACCAGCCCACAGATACGCAGTATTTT
size: once; J: TRBJ1-1; V: TRBV4-2; D: .; length: 18; CDR3: CASSQQGGSGRVGTEAFF; DNA: TGTGCCAGCAGCCAGCAAGGTGGATCAGGGAGGGTCGGCACTGAAGCTTTCTTT
size: .; J: TRBJ1-6; V: TRBV5-4; D: .; length: 16; CDR3: CASSSGAQGQNSPLHF; DNA: TGTGCCAGCAGCTCAGGGGCCCAGGGGCAAAATTCACCCCTCCACTTT
size: .; J: TRBJ1-3; V: TRBV28; D: .; length: 12; CDR3: CASSSDSYTIYF; DNA: TGTGCCAGCAGCTCGGACAGTTACACCATATATTTT
size: few; J: TRBJ2-7; V: TRBV6-5; D: .; length: 15; CDR3: CASSYSGQRTYEQYF; DNA: TGTGCCAGCAGTTACTCTGGACAGCGAACCTACGAGCAGTACTTC
size: .; J: TRBJ2-7; V: TRBV2; D: TRBD2; length: 14; CDR3: CASSEIAGRGEQYF; DNA: TGTGCCAGCAGTGAAATAGCGGGGAGGGGAGAGCAGTACTTC
size: .; J: TRBJ1-2; V: TRBV29-1; D: .; length: 13; CDR3: CSVEDRRASGYTF; DNA: TGCAGCGTTGAAGATCGGAGGGCGAGTGGCTACACCTTC
size: .; J: TRBJ2-7; V: TRBV28; D: TRBD1; length: 15; CDR3: CASHEGGDRATGQYF; DNA: TGTGCCAGTCATGAGGGAGGGGACAGGGCGACGGGGCAGTACTTC
size: .; J: TRBJ1-2; V: TRBV7-2; D: .; length: 14; CDR3: CASSLRQTNYGYTF; DNA: TGTGCCAGCAGCTTACGACAGACTAACTATGGCTACACCTTC
size: .; J: TRBJ2-3; V: TRBV11-3; D: .; length: 13; CDR3: CASSPDRQDTQYF; DNA: TGTGCCAGCAGCCCAGACAGGCAGGATACGCAGTATTTT
size: once; J: TRBJ2-5; V: TRBV7-2; D: TRBD2; length: 14; CDR3: CASTIAGTQETQYF; DNA: TGTGCCAGCACCATAGCGGGGACACAAGAGACCCAGTACTTC
size: .; J: TRBJ2-3; V: TRBV6-6; D: TRBD1; length: 15; CDR3: CASSGTVQVTDTQYF; DNA: TGTGCCAGCAGCGGGACAGTCCAGGTCACAGATACGCAGTATTTT
size: once; J: TRBJ2-4; V: TRBV28; D: .; length: 11; CDR3: CALGEKNIQYF; DNA: TGTGCCCTAGGAGAAAAAAACATTCAGTACTTC
size: .; J: TRBJ1-1; V: TRBV29-1; D: TRBD1; length: 13; CDR3: CSVVGQGAMEAFF; DNA: TGCAGCGTTGTAGGACAGGGGGCGATGGAAGCTTTCTTT
size: few; J: TRBJ1-1; V: TRBV6-5; D: .; length: 14; CDR3: CASRTRGRGTEAFF; DNA: TGTGCCAGCAGGACCAGGGGCAGGGGCACTGAAGCTTTCTTT